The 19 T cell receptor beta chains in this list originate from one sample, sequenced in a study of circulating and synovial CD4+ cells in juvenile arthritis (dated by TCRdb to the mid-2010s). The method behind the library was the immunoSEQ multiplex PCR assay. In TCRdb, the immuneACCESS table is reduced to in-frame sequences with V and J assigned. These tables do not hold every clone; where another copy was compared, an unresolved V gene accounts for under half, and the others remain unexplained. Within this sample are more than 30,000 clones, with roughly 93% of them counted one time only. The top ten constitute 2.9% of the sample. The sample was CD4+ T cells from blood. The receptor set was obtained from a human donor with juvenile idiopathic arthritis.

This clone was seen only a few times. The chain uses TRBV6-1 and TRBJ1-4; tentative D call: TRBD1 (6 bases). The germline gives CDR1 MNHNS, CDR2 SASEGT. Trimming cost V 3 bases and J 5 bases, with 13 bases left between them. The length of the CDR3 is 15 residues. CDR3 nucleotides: TGTGCCAGCAGTGATGGGGGCCTAGAGAATGAAAAACTGTTTTTT. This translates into CASSDGGLENEKLFF.

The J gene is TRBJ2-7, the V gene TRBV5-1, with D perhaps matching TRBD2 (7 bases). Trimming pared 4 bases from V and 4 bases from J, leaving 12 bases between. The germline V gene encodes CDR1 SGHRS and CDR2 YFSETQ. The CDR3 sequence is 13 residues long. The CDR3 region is CASSPGGSYEQYF. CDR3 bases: TGCGCCAGCAGCCCGGGGGGCTCTTACGAGCAGTACTTC.

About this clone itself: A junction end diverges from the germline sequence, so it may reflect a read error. The CDR3 DNA is TGTGCCAGCAGGCCCGGGACTCCTCTTGGCTACCCCTTC. This encodes CASRPGTPLGYPF. The chain combines TRBV7-3 with TRBJ1-2, with D perhaps TRBD1 (5 bases). The CDR3 has 13 amino acids. Germline V lookup: CDR1 SGHTA, CDR2 FQGTGA.

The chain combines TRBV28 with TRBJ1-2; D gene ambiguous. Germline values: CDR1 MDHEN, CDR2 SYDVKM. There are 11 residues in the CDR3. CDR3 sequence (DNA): TGTGCACGGGGTCCCGGAAAAGGCTACACCTTC. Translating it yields CARGPGKGYTF.

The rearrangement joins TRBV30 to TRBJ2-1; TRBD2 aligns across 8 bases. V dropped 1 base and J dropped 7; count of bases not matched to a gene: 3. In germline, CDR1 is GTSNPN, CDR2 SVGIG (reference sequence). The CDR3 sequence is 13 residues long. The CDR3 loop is CAWSGTSWNEQFF. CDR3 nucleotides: TGTGCCTGGAGTGGGACTAGCTGGAATGAGCAGTTCTTC.

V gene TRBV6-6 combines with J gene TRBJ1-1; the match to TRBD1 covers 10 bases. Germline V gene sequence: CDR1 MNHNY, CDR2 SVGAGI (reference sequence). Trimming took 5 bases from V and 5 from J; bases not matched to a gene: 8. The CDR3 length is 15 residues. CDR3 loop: CASSTDRGRRTEAFF. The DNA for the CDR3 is TGTGCCAGCAGTACTGACAGGGGGCGCCGAACTGAAGCTTTCTTT.

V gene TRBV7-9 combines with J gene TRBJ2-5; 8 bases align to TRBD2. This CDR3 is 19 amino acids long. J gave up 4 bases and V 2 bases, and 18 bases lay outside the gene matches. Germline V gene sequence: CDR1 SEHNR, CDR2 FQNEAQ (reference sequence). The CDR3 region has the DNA TGTGCCAGCAGCTTACTCCGGGGGGCCCAGGCTACTAGCGGAGAGACCCAGTACTTC. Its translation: CASSLLRGAQATSGETQYF. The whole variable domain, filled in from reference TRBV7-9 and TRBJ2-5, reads DTGVSQNPRHKITKRGQNVTFRCDPISEHNRLYWYRQTLGQGPEFLTYFQNEAQLEKSRLLSDRFSAERPKGSFSTLEIQRTEQGDSAMYLCASSLLRGAQATSGETQYFGPGTRLLVL.

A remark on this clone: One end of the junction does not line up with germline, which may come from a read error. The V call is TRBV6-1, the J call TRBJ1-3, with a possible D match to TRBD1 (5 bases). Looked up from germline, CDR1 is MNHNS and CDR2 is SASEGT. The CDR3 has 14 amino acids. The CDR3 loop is CASSEVGTGSTIYF. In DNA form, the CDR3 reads TGTGCCAGCAGTGAAGTGGGGACTGGAAGCACCATATATTTT.

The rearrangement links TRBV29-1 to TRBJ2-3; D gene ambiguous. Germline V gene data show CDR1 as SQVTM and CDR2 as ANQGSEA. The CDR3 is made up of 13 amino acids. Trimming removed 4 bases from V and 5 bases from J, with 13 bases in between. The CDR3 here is CSVVGGRGDTQYF. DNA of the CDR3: TGCAGCGTTGTCGGCGGCCGAGGAGATACGCAGTATTTT.

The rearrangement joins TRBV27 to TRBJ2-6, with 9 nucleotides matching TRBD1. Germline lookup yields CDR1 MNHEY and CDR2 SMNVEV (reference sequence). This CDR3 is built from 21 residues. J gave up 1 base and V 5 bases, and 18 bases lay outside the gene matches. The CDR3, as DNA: TGTGCCAGCAGTCCCCCACGGATGACAGGGGGATCCTTATCTGGGGCCAACGTCCTGACTTTC. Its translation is CASSPPRMTGGSLSGANVLTF.

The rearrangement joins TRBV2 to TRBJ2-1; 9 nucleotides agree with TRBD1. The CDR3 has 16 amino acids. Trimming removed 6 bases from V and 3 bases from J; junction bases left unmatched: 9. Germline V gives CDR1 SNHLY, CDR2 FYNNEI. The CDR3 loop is CASSRERQGGYNEQFF. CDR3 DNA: TGTGCCAGCAGCCGCGAAAGACAGGGGGGCTACAATGAGCAGTTCTTC. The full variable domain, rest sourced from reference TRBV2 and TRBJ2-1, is EPEVTQTPSHQVTQMGQEVILRCVPISNHLYFYWYRQILGQKVEFLVSFYNNEISEKSEIFDDQFSVERPDGSNFTLKIRSTKLEDSAMYFCASSRERQGGYNEQFFGPGTRLTVL.

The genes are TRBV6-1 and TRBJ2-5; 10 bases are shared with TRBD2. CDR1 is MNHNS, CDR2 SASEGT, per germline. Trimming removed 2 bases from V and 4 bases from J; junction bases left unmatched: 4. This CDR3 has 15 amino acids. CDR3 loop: CASSERASGRETQYF. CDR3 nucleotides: TGTGCCAGCAGTGAAAGGGCTAGCGGGAGAGAGACCCAGTACTTC.

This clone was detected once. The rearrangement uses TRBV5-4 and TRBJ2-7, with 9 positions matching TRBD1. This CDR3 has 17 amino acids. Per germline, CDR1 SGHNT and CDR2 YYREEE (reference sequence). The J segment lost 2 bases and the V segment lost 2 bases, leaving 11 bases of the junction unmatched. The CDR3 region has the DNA TGTGCCAGCAGCTTTGGAAAGGGACAGGGAAGGGCCTACGAGCAGTACTTC. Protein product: CASSFGKGQGRAYEQYF.

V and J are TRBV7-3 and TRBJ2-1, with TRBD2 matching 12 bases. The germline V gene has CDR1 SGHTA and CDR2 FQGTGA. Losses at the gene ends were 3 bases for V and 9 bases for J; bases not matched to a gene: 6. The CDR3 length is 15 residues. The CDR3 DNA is TGTGCCAGCAGCTTGCGACTAGCGGGAGTTAGTGAGCAGTTCTTC. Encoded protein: CASSLRLAGVSEQFF.

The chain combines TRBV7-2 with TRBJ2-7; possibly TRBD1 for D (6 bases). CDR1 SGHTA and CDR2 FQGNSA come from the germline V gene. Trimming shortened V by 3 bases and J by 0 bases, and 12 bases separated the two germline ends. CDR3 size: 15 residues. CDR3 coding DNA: TGTGCCAGCAGCTTGGCTGGGACACGCTCCTACGAGCAGTACTTC. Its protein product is CASSLAGTRSYEQYF.

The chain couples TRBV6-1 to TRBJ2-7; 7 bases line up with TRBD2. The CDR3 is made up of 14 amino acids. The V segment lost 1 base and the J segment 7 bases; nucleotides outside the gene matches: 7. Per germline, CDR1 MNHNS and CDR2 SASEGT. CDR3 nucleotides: TGTGCCAGCAGTGAAGGGGCGGGAGTACGGGAGCAGTACTTC. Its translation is CASSEGAGVREQYF.

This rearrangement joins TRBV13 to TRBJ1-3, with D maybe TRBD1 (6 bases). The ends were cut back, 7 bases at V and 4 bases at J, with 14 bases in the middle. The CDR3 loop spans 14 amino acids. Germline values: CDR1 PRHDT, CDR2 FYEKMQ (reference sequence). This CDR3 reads CASIQQGLGNTIYF. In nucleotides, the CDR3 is TGTGCCAGCATCCAACAGGGTCTGGGAAACACCATATATTTT.

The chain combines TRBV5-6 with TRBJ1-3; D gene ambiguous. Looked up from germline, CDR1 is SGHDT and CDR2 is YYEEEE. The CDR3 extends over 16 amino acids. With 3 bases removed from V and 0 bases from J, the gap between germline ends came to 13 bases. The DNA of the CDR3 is TGTGCCAGCAGCTCCACGACCGACTACTCTGGAAACACCATATATTTT. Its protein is CASSSTTDYSGNTIYF.

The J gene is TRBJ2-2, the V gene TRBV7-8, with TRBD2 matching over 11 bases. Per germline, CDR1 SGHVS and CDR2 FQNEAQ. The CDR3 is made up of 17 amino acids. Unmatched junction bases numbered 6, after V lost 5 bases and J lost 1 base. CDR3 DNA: TGTGCCAGCAGCGTTGGACTAGCGGGCTGGAACACCGGGGAGCTGTTTTTT. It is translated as CASSVGLAGWNTGELFF.